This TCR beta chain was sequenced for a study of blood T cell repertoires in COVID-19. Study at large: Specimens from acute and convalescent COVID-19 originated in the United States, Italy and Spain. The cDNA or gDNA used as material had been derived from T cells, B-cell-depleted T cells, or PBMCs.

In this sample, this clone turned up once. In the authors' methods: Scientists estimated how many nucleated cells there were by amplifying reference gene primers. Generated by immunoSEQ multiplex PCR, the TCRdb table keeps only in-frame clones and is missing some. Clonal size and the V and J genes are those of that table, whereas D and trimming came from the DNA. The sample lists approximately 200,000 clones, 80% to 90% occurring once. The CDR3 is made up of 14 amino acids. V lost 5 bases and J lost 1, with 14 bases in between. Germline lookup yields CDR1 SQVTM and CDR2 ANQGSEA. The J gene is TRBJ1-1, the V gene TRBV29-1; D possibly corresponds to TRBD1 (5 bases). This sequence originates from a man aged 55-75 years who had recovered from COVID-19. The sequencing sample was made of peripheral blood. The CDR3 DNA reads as TGCAGCGTTATGTGGGAGGGGCGGAACACTGAAGCTTTCTTT. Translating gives CSVMWEGRNTEAFF.